The clone carrying this T cell receptor beta chain was counted only a few times. As yet, its antigen is unknown. PCR used 60 Vbeta primers and 13 Jbeta primers. Only in-frame clones appear in the TCRdb table, and some are missing; sequencing was by immunoSEQ multiplex PCR. The data show 120,000 or so clones, roughly two thirds seen once. The record originates from a study of cytomegalovirus exposure and HLA in healthy donors. CDR1 and CDR2 from the germline V gene are SNHLY and FYNNEI. The V end was cut by 4 bases, the J end by 11 bases, with 14 bases between. The CDR3 length is 12 residues. General study results and limits: Rarity held for most TCR sequences, but there were some public TCRs that occurred in many donors. Confirmation was obtained in vitro that a few CMV-associated chains are specific for CMV antigens.

The chain joins TRBV2 to TRBJ1-1, with D possibly being TRBD1 (5 bases). The source is a man aged 25-45 years in good health and CMV-seropositive. Material for sequencing was PBMCs. CDR3 nucleotide sequence: TGTGCCAGCAGTGGAGGAACCAGGGTGGCTTTCTTT. Amino acid sequence: CASSGGTRVAFF.